The 2 T cell receptor beta chains reported below all come from one sample, sequenced in a study of shared clonotypes between healthy human individuals. Produced via immunoSEQ multiplex PCR; TCRdb's table is partial and in-frame only. Among some 2 million clones listed, 90% to 95% were seen once. Specimen: naive CD4+ T cells sorted from blood. Noted subset: CD45RA+ positively selected. The receptors shown here come from a man aged 18 to 30 in good health.

The J gene is TRBJ2-3, the V gene TRBV18, with 8 bases that match TRBD2. CDR3 size: 14 residues. Germline V lookup: CDR1 KGHSH, CDR2 LQKENI. Unmatched junction bases numbered 5, after V lost 5 bases and J lost 4 bases. The CDR3 region is CASSVTSGADTQYF. DNA for the CDR3: TGTGCCAGCTCAGTCACTAGCGGCGCAGATACGCAGTATTTT.

This chain links TRBV29-1 with TRBJ2-1; a possible D gene is TRBD2 (6 bases). CDR1 SQVTM and CDR2 ANQGSEA come from the germline V gene. V gave up 1 base and J gave up 10 bases, with 14 bases separating them. The CDR3 extends over 13 amino acids. CDR3 sequence: CSVEASFRGEQFF. The CDR3 nucleotides are TGCAGCGTTGAAGCTAGTTTCCGGGGGGAGCAGTTCTTC.